This T cell receptor beta chain stems from a study of T cells expressing NK-cell markers. Across the study: Source material for TCR beta repertoires consisted of sorted CD3+CD56+NKG2C+, CD3+CD56+NKG2C- and CD3+CD56-NKG2C+ T cells. HCMV seropositivity characterized most of the eight sequenced donors, and seronegativity one.

TCRdb re-called the 5' RACE reads and shows each CDR3 protein once, DNA omitted. The listing contains almost 450,000 distinct CDR3 sequences. The study's findings and limits: CD8+ T cells in 5 or 6 donors included dominant NKG2C+ clonotypes at roughly 1.0-7.0%.

About this clonotype: The antigen is unknown.

This CDR3 spans 16 amino acids. Germline-derived CDR1 and CDR2 are SGHTA and FQGNSA. The chain links TRBV7-2 to TRBJ2-3. The sequenced sample was blood T cells: a sorted CD56 or NKG2C T cell subset, CD4+ or CD8+ T cells, or bulk PBMC T cells (not recorded which). This TCR derives from a woman between 18 and 69 years old in good health. CDR3 sequence reads: CASSLGVIPSTDTQYF.